This TCR beta chain was observed in a study of shared clonotypes between healthy human individuals. V lost 1 base, J lost 3 bases, and 18 bases lay in between. Germline V gene lookup returns CDR1 SEHNR and CDR2 FQNEAQ (reference sequence). The CDR3 is 17 residues long. The naive CD8 subset, CD45RO-negative cells positively selected for CCR7, excluded terminally differentiated effector memory CD45RA+ cells. All donors were Caucasian adults living in Nashville, Tennessee. Profiled with immunoSEQ multiplex PCR; TCRdb holds only in-frame clones, not every one. The sample lists 2 million or so clones, over 85% occurring once.

Sequenced material: naive CD8+ T cells sorted from blood. The chain carries TRBV7-9 and TRBJ1-2; D is uncertain. The source of this sequence is a man aged 18 to 30 in good health. This chain's CDR3 is CASSLGGRFPADYGYTF. CDR3 DNA: TGTGCCAGCAGCTTAGGAGGCAGGTTTCCGGCGGACTATGGCTACACCTTC.